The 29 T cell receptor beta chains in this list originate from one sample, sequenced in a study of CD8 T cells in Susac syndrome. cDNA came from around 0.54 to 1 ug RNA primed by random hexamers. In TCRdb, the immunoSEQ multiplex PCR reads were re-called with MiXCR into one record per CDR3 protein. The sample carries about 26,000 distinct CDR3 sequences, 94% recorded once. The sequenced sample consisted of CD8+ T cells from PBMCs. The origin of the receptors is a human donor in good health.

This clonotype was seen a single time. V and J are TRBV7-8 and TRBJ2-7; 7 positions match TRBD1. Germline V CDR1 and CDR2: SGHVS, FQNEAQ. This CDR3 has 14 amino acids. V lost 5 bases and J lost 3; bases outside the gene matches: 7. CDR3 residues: CASSPRDRFYEQYF. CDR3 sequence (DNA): TGTGCCAGCAGCCCCCGGGACAGATTCTACGAGCAGTACTTC. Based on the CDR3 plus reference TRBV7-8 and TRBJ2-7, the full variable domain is GAGVSQSPRYKVAKRGQDVALRCDPISGHVSLFWYQQALGQGPEFLTYFQNEAQLDKSGLPSDRFFAERPEGSVSTLKIQRTQQEDSAVYLCASSPRDRFYEQYFGPGTRLTVT.

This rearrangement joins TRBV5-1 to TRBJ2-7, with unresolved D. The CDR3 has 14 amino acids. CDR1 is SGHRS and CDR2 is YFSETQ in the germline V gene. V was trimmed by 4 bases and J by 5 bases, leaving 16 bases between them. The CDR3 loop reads CASSPQPGYNEQYF. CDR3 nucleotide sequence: TGCGCCAGCAGCCCCCAACCTGGCTACAACGAGCAGTACTTC.

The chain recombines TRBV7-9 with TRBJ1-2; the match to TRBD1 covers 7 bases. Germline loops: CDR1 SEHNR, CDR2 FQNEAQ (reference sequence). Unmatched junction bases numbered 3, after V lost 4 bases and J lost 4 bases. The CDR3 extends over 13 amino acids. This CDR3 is CASSSDRVYGYTF. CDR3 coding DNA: TGTGCCAGCAGCTCCGACAGGGTCTATGGCTACACCTTC. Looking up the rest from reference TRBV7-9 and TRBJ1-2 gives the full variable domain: DTGVSQNPRHKITKRGQNVTFRCDPISEHNRLYWYRQTLGQGPEFLTYFQNEAQLEKSRLLSDRFSAERPKGSFSTLEIQRTEQGDSAMYLCASSSDRVYGYTFGSGTRLTVV.

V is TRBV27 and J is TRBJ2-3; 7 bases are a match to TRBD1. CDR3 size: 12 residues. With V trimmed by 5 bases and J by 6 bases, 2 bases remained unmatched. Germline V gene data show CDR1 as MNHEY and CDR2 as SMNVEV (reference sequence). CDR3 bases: TGTGCCAGCAGTCCACAGGGGGATACGCAGTATTTT. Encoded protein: CASSPQGDTQYF.

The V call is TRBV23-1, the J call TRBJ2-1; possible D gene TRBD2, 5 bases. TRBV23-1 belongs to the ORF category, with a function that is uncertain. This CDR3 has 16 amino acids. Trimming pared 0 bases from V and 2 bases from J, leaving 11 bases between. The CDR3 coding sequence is TGCGCCAGCAGTCAATCGGCGGGCTTGCCCTACAATGAGCAGTTCTTC. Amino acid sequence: CASSQSAGLPYNEQFF.

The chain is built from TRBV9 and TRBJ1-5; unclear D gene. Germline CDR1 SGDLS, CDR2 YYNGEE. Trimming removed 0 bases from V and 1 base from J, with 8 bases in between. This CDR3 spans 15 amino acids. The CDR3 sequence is CASSVEGESNQPQHF. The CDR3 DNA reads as TGTGCCAGCAGCGTAGAGGGAGAGAGCAATCAGCCCCAGCATTTT.

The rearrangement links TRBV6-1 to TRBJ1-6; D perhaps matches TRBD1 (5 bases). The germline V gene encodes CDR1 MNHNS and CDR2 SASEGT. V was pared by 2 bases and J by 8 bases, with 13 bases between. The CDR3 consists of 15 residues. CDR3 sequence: CASSESSQGYSPLHF. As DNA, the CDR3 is TGTGCCAGCAGTGAAAGCTCCCAGGGTTATTCACCCCTCCACTTT.

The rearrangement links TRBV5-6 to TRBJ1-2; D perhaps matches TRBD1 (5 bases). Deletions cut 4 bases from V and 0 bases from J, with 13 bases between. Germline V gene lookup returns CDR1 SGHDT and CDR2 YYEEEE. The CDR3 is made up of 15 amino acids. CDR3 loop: CASSMGRLANYGYTF. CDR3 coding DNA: TGTGCCAGCAGCATGGGACGGCTAGCTAACTATGGCTACACCTTC.

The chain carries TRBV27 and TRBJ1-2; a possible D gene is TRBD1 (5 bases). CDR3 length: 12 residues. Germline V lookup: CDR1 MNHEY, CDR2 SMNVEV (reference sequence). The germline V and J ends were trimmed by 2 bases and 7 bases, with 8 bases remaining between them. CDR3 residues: CASSLRGVGYTF. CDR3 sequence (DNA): TGTGCCAGCAGTTTAAGGGGTGTTGGCTACACCTTC.

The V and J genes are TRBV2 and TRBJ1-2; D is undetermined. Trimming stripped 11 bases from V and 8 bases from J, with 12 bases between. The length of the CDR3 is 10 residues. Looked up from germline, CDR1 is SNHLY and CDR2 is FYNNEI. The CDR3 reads CAGNARGYTF. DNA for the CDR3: TGTGCCGGCAATGCGCGGGGCTACACCTTC. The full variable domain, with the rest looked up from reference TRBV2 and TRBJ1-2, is EPEVTQTPSHQVTQMGQEVILRCVPISNHLYFYWYRQILGQKVEFLVSFYNNEISEKSEIFDDQFSVERPDGSNFTLKIRSTKLEDSAMYFCAGNARGYTFGSGTRLTVV.

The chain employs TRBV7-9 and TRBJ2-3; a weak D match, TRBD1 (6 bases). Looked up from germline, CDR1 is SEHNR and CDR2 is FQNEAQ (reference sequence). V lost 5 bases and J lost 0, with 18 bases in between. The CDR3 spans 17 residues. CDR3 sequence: CASSPQIGQPSTDTQYF. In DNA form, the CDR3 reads TGTGCCAGCAGCCCCCAGATTGGACAGCCTAGCACAGATACGCAGTATTTT.

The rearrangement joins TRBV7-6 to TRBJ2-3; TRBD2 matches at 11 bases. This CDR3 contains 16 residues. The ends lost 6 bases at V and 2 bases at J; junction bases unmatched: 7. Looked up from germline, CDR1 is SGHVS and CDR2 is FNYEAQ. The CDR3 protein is CASSLDSGGATDTQYF. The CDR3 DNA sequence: TGTGCCAGCAGTCTCGATAGCGGGGGGGCCACAGATACGCAGTATTTT.

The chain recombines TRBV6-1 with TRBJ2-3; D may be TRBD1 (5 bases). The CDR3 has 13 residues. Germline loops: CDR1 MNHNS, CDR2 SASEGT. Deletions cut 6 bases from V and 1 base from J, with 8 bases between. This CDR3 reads CASRETGTDTQYF. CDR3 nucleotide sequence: TGTGCCAGCAGGGAGACAGGCACAGATACGCAGTATTTT.

CDR3 sequence reads: CASSQRTGENTEAFF. CDR3 nucleotide sequence: TGTGCCAGCAGCCAGAGAACAGGGGAGAACACTGAAGCTTTCTTT. V gene TRBV4-2 combines with J gene TRBJ1-1; 7 positions match TRBD1. J was trimmed by 1 base and V by 3 bases; bases with no gene match: 5. This CDR3 is 15 amino acids long. CDR1 and CDR2 from the germline V gene are LGHNA and YNFKEQ.

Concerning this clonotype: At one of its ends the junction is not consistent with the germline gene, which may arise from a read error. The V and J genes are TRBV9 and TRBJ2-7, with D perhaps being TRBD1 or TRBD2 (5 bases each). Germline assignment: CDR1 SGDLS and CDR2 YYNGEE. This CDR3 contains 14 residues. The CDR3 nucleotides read TGTGCCAACAGCGTAGGGGCAGGGAGCTACGAGCAGTACTTC. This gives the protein CANSVGAGSYEQYF.

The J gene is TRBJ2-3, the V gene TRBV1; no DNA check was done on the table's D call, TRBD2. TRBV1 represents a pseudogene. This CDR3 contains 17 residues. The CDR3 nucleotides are TGCACCAGCAGGTCCGGGACTAGCACCCGTAGCACAGATACGCAGTATTTT. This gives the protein CTSRSGTSTRSTDTQYF.

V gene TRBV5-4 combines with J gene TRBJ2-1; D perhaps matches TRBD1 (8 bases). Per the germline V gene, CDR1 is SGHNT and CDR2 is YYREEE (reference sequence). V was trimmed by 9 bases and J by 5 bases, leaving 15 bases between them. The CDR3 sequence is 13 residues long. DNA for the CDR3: TGTGCCAACCAGGGGGCGGGGGACAATGAGCAGTTCTTC. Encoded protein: CANQGAGDNEQFF.

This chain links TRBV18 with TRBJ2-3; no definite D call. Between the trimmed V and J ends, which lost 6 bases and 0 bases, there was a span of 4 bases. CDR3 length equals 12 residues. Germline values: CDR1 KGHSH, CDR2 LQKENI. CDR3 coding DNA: TGTGCCAGCTCGGCAAGCACAGATACGCAGTATTTT. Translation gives CASSASTDTQYF.

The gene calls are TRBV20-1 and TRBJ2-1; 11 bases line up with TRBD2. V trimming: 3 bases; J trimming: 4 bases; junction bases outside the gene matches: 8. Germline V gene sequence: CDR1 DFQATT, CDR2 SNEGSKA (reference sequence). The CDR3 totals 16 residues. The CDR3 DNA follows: TGCAGTGCTAGTATAGCGGGGGGGCAAAGGTACAATGAGCAGTTCTTC. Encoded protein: CSASIAGGQRYNEQFF.

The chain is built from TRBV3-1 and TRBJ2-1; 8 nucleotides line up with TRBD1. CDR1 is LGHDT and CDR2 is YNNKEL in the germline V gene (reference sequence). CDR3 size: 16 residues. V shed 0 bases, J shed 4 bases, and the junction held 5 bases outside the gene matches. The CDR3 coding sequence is TGTGCCAGCAGCCAAGATGGACAGGGTCCTTACAATGAGCAGTTCTTC. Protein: CASSQDGQGPYNEQFF.

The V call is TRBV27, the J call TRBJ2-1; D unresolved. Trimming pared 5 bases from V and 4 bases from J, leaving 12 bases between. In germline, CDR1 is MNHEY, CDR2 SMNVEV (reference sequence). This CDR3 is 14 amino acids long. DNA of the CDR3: TGTGCCAGCAGTGGTTCGGATGTATACAATGAGCAGTTCTTC. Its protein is CASSGSDVYNEQFF.

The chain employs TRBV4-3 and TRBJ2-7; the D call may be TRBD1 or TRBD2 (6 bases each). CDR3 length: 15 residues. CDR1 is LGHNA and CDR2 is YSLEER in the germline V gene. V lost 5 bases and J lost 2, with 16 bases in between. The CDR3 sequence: CASSSFRGGAYEQYF. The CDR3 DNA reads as TGCGCCAGCAGCTCATTCAGGGGAGGTGCCTACGAGCAGTACTTC.

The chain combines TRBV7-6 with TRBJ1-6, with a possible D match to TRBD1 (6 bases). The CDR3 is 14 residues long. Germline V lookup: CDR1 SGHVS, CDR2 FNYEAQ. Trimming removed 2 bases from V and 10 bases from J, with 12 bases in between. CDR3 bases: TGTGCCAGCAGCTTATATACAGGGCCCTCACCCCTCCACTTT. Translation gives CASSLYTGPSPLHF.

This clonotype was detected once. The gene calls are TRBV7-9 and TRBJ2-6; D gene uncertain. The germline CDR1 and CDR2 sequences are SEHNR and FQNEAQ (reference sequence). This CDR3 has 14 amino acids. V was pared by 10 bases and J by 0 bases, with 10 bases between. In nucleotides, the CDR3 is TGTGCCACCAATCGTCTCTCTGGGGCCAACGTCCTGACTTTC. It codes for CATNRLSGANVLTF.

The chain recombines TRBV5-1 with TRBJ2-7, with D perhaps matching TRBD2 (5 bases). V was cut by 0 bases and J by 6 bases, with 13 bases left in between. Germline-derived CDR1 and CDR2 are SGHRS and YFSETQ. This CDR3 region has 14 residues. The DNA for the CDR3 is TGCGCCAGCAGCTTGGTCCCGGAACGGGGCGAGCAGTACTTC. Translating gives CASSLVPERGEQYF. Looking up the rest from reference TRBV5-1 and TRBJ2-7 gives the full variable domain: KAGVTQTPRYLIKTRGQQVTLSCSPISGHRSVSWYQQTPGQGLQFLFEYFSETQRNKGNFPGRFSGRQFSNSRSEMNVSTLELGDSALYLCASSLVPERGEQYFGPGTRLTVT.

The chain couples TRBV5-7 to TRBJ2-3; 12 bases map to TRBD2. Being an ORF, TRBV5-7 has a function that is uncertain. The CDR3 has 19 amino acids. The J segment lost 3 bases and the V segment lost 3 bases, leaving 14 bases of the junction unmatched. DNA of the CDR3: TGTGCCAGCAGCTCTAATTCCGGGACTAGCGGGTTTGAGACAGATACGCAGTATTTT. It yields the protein CASSSNSGTSGFETDTQYF.

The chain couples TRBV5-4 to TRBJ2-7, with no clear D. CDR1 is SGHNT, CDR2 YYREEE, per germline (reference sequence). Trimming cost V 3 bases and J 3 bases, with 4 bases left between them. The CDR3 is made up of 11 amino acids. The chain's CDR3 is CASSSDYEQYF. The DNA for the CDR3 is TGTGCCAGCAGCTCCGACTACGAGCAGTACTTC.

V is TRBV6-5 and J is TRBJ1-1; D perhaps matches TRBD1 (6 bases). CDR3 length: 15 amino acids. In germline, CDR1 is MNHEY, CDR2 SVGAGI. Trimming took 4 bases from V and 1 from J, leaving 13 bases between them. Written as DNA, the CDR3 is TGTGCCAGCAGTTTCCGGGACACGGGGAACACTGAAGCTTTCTTT. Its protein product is CASSFRDTGNTEAFF.

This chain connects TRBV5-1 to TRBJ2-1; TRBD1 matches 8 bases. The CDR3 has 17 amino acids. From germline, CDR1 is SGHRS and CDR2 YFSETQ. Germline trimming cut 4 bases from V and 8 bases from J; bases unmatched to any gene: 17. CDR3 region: CASSPDSDRVQFDEQFF. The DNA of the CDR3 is TGCGCCAGCAGCCCGGATTCGGACAGGGTCCAATTCGATGAGCAGTTCTTC.